This T cell receptor (beta chain) was observed in a study of shared clonotypes between healthy human individuals. Donation came from healthy HIV-negative adults that had no recent acute infections or vaccinations. Splitting the CD4+ cells yielded a CD45RA+ naive subset and a CD45RA-negative memory subset. V lost 5 bases and J 5 bases, leaving 9 bases between the germline ends. The CDR3 runs to 12 residues. Germline lookup yields CDR1 SGHAT and CDR2 FQNNGV. The authors ran the assay at deep level. It was across several immunoSEQ plates that each subset's genomic DNA was evenly split. This table comes from immunoSEQ multiplex PCR, and its TCRdb copy is limited to in-frame clones, with some not included. The repertoire holds over 850,000 clones, with about 80% as singletons. This clone has a single count.

What was sequenced was memory CD4+ T cells from PBMCs. Subset noted: CD45RA-negative fraction. This clonotype was obtained from a man aged 18 to 29 in good health. Some clones in this sample may be carry-over from other donors' samples. The rearrangement links TRBV11-2 to TRBJ2-5, with D possibly being TRBD1 (5 bases). In DNA form, the CDR3 reads TGTGCCAGCAGCCTGGGGCTGGAGACCCAGTACTTC. Translated, it gives CASSLGLETQYF.